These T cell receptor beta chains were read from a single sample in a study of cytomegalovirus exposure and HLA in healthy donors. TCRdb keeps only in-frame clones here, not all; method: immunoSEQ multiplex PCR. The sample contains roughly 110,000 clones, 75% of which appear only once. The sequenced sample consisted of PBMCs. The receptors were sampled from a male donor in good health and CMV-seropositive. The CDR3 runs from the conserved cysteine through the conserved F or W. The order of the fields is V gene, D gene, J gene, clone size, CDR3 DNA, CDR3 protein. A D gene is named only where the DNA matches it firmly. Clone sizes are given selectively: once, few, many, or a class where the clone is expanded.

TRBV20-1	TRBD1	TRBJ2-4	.	TGCAGTGCTTGGGACAGGGAGATTCAGTACTTC	CSAWDREIQYF
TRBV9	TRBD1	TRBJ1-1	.	TGTGCCAGCAGCGTGGGACAGTTCTCTGAAGCTTTCTTT	CASSVGQFSEAFF
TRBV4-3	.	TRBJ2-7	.	TGCGCCAGCAGCCAAGTCACGTCTCCGGACTACACCTACGAGCAGTACTTC	CASSQVTSPDYTYEQYF
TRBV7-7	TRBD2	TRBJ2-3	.	TGTGCCAGCAGCTTAGCAGCGGGGATGGATACGCAGTATTTT	CASSLAAGMDTQYF
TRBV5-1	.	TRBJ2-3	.	TGCGCCAGCAGCTCAGGGGAAGGGATTGGAGATACGCAGTATTTT	CASSSGEGIGDTQYF
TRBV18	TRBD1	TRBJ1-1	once	TGTGCCAGCTCGACGGGACAGGGGGCGGGAGGTACTGAAGCTTTCTTT	CASSTGQGAGGTEAFF
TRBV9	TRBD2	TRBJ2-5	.	TGTGCCAGCAGCCCCAGACTAGCGGGGTATGGAGAGACCCAGTACTTC	CASSPRLAGYGETQYF
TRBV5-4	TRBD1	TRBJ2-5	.	TGTGCCAGCAGCTTGGGGACAGGGGGGCCCGTCCAAGAGACCCAGTACTTC	CASSLGTGGPVQETQYF
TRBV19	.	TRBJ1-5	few	TGTGCCAGTAGTATAGATAGCCGGGTGAGCCAGCCCCAGCATTTT	CASSIDSRVSQPQHF
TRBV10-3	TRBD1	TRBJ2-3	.	TGTGCCATCAGTGAGTCGGTAGGACAGGGGGGGGGCACAGATACGCAGTATTTT	CAISESVGQGGGTDTQYF
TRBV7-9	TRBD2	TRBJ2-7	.	TGTGCCAGCAGCTCCGGGGGGAACTACGAGCAGTACTTC	CASSSGGNYEQYF
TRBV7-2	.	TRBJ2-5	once	TGTGCCAGCAGCTTAACTCCTCCCCTCCAAGAGACCCAGTACTTC	CASSLTPPLQETQYF
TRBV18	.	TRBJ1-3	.	TGTGCCAGCTCAGAAAGTACAGGCTCTGGAAACACCATATATTTT	CASSESTGSGNTIYF
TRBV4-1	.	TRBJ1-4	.	TGCGCCAGCAGCTTAGCCGCGTCCCTAAATGAAAAACTGTTTTTT	CASSLAASLNEKLFF
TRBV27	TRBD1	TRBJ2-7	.	TGTGCCAGCAGTTCTCTCGACTTAGGGACAGTCGCCTACGAGCAGTACTTC	CASSSLDLGTVAYEQYF
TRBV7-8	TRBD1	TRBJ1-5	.	TGTGCCAGCAGCCAAGGGACAGGGAGAAGCAATCAGCCCCAGCATTTT	CASSQGTGRSNQPQHF
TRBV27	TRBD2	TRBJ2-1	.	TGTGCCAGCAGTTTAATCCTAGCGGGTTCGGGACAAGTACGCAATGAGCAGTTCTTC	CASSLILAGSGQVRNEQFF
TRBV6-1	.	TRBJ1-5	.	TGTGCCAGCAGTGAACGGAACAGGGTTCTTGATTCGGGGCAGCCCCAGCATTTT	CASSERNRVLDSGQPQHF
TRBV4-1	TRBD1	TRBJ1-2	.	TGCGCCAGCAGCCAAGATGGGGACAGATCTGGCTACACCTTC	CASSQDGDRSGYTF
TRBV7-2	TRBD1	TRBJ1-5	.	TGTGCCAGCAGCTCGGGACAGCCTAATCAGCCCCAGCATTTT	CASSSGQPNQPQHF
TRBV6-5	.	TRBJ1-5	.	TGTGCCAGCAGAACTCAAGGAGATCAGCCCCAGCATTTT	CASRTQGDQPQHF
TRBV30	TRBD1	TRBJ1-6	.	TGTGCCTGGAGAGGAGACAGGGGCTCACCCCTCCACTTT	CAWRGDRGSPLHF
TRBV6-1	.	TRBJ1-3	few	TGTGCCAGCGAGTTGAGGACAGCAAGAAACACCATATATTTT	CASELRTARNTIYF
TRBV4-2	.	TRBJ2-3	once	TGTGCCAGCAGCCAAGGATCCCAGGTCCGGACAGATACGCAGTATTTT	CASSQGSQVRTDTQYF
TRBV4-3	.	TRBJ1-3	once	TGCGCCAGCAGCCAGATGACATATACCTCTGGAAACACCATATATTTT	CASSQMTYTSGNTIYF
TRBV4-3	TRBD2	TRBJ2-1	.	TGCGCCAGCAGCCGATCGACCGGGACTAGCGGGACCCAAAGTCCCTACAATGAGCAGTTCTTC	CASSRSTGTSGTQSPYNEQFF
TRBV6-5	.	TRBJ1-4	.	TGTGCCAGCAGACCGACTGCAACTAATGAAAAACTGTTTTTT	CASRPTATNEKLFF
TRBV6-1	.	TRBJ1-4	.	TGTGCCAGCATGGGAGGGGCGCGTGAAAAACTGTTTTTT	CASMGGAREKLFF
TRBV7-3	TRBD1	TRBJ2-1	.	TGTGCCAGCAGCTCTCAGGGGGCGAGGATGGGTGAGCAGTTCTTC	CASSSQGARMGEQFF
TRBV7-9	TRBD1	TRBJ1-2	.	TGTGCCAGCAGCTCACAACAGGGGGTTGATGGCTACACCTTC	CASSSQQGVDGYTF
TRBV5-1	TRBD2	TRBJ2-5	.	TGCGCCAGCAGCACCTTTGGGGGGGGGAAAGAGACCCAGTACTTC	CASSTFGGGKETQYF
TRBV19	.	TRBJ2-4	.	TGTGCCAGTAGTTGGGGCAGTGGGTTTTACATTCAGTACTTC	CASSWGSGFYIQYF
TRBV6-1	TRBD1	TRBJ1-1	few	TGTGCCAGCAGAGGACAGGGTGGTACTGAAGCTTTCTTT	CASRGQGGTEAFF
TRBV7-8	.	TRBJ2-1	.	TGTGCCAGCAGCTTAGCCGCAGGGGTCAGCAATGAGCAGTTCTTC	CASSLAAGVSNEQFF
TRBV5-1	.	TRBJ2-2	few	TGCGCCAGCAGCGTAGACAACGGGGAGCTGTTTTTT	CASSVDNGELFF
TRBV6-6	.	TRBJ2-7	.	TGTGCCAGCAGTTACTCGTCCCGAGGCGGGTACGAGCAGTACTTC	CASSYSSRGGYEQYF
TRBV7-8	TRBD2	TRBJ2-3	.	TGTGCCAGCAGCCTGAGGGCTAGCGGGACTACAGATACGCAGTATTTT	CASSLRASGTTDTQYF
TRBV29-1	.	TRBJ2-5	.	TGCAGCGTCCTTACAGGCGGTGAGACCCAGTACTTC	CSVLTGGETQYF
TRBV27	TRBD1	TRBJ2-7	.	TGTGCCAGCAGTTTACAAGGGACAGGGAGCACCTACGAGCAGTACTTC	CASSLQGTGSTYEQYF
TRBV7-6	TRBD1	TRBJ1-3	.	TGTGCCAGCAGTCGTAACAGGGGTGGAAACACCATATATTTT	CASSRNRGGNTIYF
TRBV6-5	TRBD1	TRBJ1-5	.	TGTGCCAGCAGTCGGACAGGGTTCAATCAGCCCCAGCATTTT	CASSRTGFNQPQHF
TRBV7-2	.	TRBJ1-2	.	TGTGCCAGCAGCTTATCCGGGTATGGCTACACCTTC	CASSLSGYGYTF
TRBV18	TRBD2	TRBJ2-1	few	TGTGCCAGCTCACCGGGGACTAGCGGGAGGTATGAGCAGTTCTTC	CASSPGTSGRYEQFF
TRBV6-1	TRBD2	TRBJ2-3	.	TGTGCCAGCAGTGAACTAGCGGGGGGGCCAGATACGCAGTATTTT	CASSELAGGPDTQYF
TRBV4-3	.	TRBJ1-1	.	TGCGCCAGCAGCCAAGACTGGGGGGAAACTGAAGCTTTCTTT	CASSQDWGETEAFF
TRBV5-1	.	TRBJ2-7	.	TGCGCCAGCAGCTCCGCAGGCCCTGACCGCTACGAGCAGTACTTC	CASSSAGPDRYEQYF
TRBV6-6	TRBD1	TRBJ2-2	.	TGTGCCAGCAGTTCCACAGGGGACACCGGGGAGCTGTTTTTT	CASSSTGDTGELFF
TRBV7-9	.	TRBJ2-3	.	TGTGCCAGCAGCGCCCCTCCATTCACTAGCACAGATACGCAGTATTTT	CASSAPPFTSTDTQYF
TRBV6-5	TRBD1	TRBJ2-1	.	TGTGCCAGCAGTACAGACAGGGGGGGCTACAATGAGCAGTTCTTC	CASSTDRGGYNEQFF
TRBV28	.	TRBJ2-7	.	TGTGCCAGCAGTTTAGGTTCCCAGGGGTACATCGAGCAGTACTTC	CASSLGSQGYIEQYF
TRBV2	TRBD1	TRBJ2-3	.	TGTGCCAGCAGTGGTACAGGGGTAGATACGCAGTATTTT	CASSGTGVDTQYF